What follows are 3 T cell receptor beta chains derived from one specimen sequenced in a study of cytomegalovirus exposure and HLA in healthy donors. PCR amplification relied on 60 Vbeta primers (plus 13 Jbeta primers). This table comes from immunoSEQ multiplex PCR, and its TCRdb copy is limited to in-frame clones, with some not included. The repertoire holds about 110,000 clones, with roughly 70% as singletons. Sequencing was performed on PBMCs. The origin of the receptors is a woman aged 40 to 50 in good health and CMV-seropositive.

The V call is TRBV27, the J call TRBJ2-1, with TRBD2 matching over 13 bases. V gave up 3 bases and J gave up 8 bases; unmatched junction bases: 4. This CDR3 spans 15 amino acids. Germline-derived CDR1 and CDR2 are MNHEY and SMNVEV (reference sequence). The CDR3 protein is CASSFTSGRGDEQFF. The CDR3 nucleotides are TGTGCCAGCAGTTTTACTAGCGGGAGGGGGGATGAGCAGTTCTTC.

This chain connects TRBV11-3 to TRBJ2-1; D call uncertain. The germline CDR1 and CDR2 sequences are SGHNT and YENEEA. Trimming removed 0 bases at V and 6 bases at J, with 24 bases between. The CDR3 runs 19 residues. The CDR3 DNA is TGTGCCAGCAGCTTAGATTCTCCCCCGTGGGCAGCATTACTCAATGAGCAGTTCTTC. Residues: CASSLDSPPWAALLNEQFF.

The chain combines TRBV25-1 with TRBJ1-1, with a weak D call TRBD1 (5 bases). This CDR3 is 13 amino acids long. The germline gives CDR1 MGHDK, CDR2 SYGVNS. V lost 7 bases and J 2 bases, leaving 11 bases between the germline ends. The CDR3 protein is CASTPRVNTEAFF. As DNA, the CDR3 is TGTGCCAGCACCCCCAGGGTAAACACTGAAGCTTTCTTT.